This TCR beta chain was recorded in a study of shared clonotypes between healthy human individuals. About the research overall: Plates per donor: three CD4 naive, three CD4 memory, two CD8 naive, one CD8 memory. Overall study results and limits: The sole specimen, blood, was sampled, and tissue repertoires likely differ.

Details on this clone: Its target is unknown.

Naive CD8 cells comprised CD45RO-negative, CCR7-positively selected cells, excluding terminally differentiated effector memory CD45RA+ cells. In replicate PCRs of sorted subsets, approximately 190 ng DNA, about 30,000 T cell genomes, was used. Original data processing: Quality scores were absent from the junction-only immunoSEQ sequences, so filtering differed. TCRdb's copy holds only in-frame clones and misses some; the assay was immunoSEQ multiplex PCR. V, J and clone size are taken as reported in that table, and D and trimming were inferred from the DNA itself. The table has hundreds of thousands of clones, just over 90% seen once. Deletions cut 2 bases from V and 3 bases from J, with 17 bases between. Looked up from germline, CDR1 is SEHNR and CDR2 is FQNEAQ (reference sequence). The CDR3 has 16 amino acids.

Input material: naive CD8+ T cells sorted from blood. The V and J genes are TRBV7-9 and TRBJ2-7; possible D gene TRBD2, 5 bases. The receptor was isolated from a man under 40 in good health. The CDR3, as DNA: TGTGCCAGCAGCTTACTCGGAACCCCCCGGGGCTACGAGCAGTACTTC. Translating it yields CASSLLGTPRGYEQYF.